The entry below describes one TCR beta chain. Its antigen is not known. This specimen comes from a study of T cell responses to AZD1222 COVID-19 vaccine. Findings of the study overall: Spike as a whole was targeted by vaccine-associated CD4 TCRs, dominant at 160-218 and 743-854. No day 14 peak samples; only post-peak repertoires were characterized.

The CDR3 is 14 residues long. Trimming took off 4 bases at V and 2 bases at J, with 9 bases between the two ends. Germline-derived CDR1 and CDR2 are MGHDK and SYGVNS. The assay was immunoSEQ multiplex PCR, and TCRdb's table has in-frame clones only and misses some. The table shows about 170,000 clones, with about 90% occurring only once. The source of this sequence is an adult who received the MenACWY meningococcal vaccine as a control. V is TRBV25-1 and J is TRBJ1-5, with a weak D call TRBD1 (5 bases). Material: peripheral blood, obtained 28 days after the second dose of the MenACWY control vaccine. The CDR3 loop reads CASSGTQGNQPQHF. CDR3 DNA: TGTGCCAGCAGTGGGACACAAGGCAATCAGCCCCAGCATTTT.